This T cell receptor (beta chain) stems from a study of T cell responses to AZD1222 COVID-19 vaccine. On this clone: Its antigen remains unidentified.

Using immunoSEQ multiplex PCR, the repertoire was profiled, and TCRdb retains in-frame clones only, with some absent. The data contain about 120,000 clones, roughly 87% of them seen just once; the ten biggest clones take up approximately 7.5%. Findings of the study overall: There were mostly white British donors and more females than males, and clonal diversity was possibly underestimated. Reports indicate that nearly half of spike-specific TCRs are directed at unmutated variant regions. Following two doses of AZD1222, Spike-specific TCR breadth and depth rose. Spike was spanned by vaccine-associated CD4 TCRs, which were dominant at 160-218 and 743-854.

The V segment lost 3 bases and the J segment 8 bases; nucleotides outside the gene matches: 12. Germline values: CDR1 MRHNA, CDR2 SNTAGT. This CDR3 is built from 16 residues. Here the sequenced sample was peripheral blood, taken on day 0 of AZD1222 vaccination. The source of this sequence is an adult in good health. The chain links TRBV6-4 to TRBJ2-1, with TRBD1 identical over 8 bases. CDR3 coding DNA: TGTGCCAGCAGTGAGACGGACAGGGCTGGCCCGCATGAGCAGTTCTTC. This encodes CASSETDRAGPHEQFF.